This T cell receptor beta chain was found in a study of tumor-infiltrating lymphocytes in primary liver carcinoma. Study overall: The study enrolled male and female patients aged 30 to 69 years.

The roughly 17-32 mg bulk tissue piece was not sorted before simultaneous RNA and DNA extraction. Primary liver carcinomas in the patients were surgically resected. Per germline, CDR1 SGHVS and CDR2 FQNEAQ. V lost 4 bases to trimming and J lost 2 bases, with 12 bases between them. CDR3 length: 14 residues. Priming with a constant-region primer yielded TCR beta cDNA from roughly 0.45 ug total RNA. Three nested multiplex PCR rounds of slightly modified ARM-PCR generated TCR beta libraries. For around 9 cycles apiece, the opening two PCR rounds ran with TRBV1-TRBV30 forward primers and a C-beta reverse primer. One entry per CDR3 protein, called by TCRdb with MiXCR from the multiplex PCR reads. This table holds approximately 42,000 distinct CDR3 sequences, around 80% found once. Notes on the study in general: Tumor-blood pairs (like tumor-adjacent pairs) overlapped less than tumor region pairs did.

In regard to this clonotype: The target antigen is unknown. The CDR3 does not close with the conserved phenylalanine or tryptophan, likely indicating a read error.

What was sequenced was tumor-adjacent normal liver tissue. The rearrangement joins TRBV7-8 to TRBJ2-7; no clear D. The clonotype was recovered from a woman in her twenties or thirties with primary liver carcinoma and hepatitis B virus infection. CDR3 residues: CASSSLSTPYEQYY. The CDR3 DNA follows: TGTGCCAGCAGCTCGCTCTCGACACCCTACGAGCAGTACTAC.